This T cell receptor (beta chain) came from a study of CD8 T cells in cerebrospinal fluid in Alzheimer's disease. Findings and caveats of the study: No causal link between EBV and Alzheimer's follows from EBV-specific cerebrospinal fluid TCRs, authors warned. Patients with mild cognitive impairment or Alzheimer's disease had a larger top CSF clone percentage than controls.

This clonotype is deemed medium-sized by its frequency. The target antigen is unknown. Germline values: CDR1 MDHEN, CDR2 SYDVKM. This CDR3 is built from 13 residues. TCRdb re-called the 10x single-cell sequencing reads; every CDR3 protein appears as one record, without DNA. The sample data list roughly 1,500 distinct CDR3 sequences. Every participant was in good physical condition without acute infectious disease. A live/dead marker was used to sort live CSF cells for droplet sequencing. V usage is TRBV28 and J usage is TRBJ2-7. This receptor was identified in a human donor in good health. The sequenced sample was cerebrospinal fluid. The CDR3 is CASSLMRAYEQYF.